The 22 T cell receptor beta chains given below trace back to one sample, sequenced in a study of T cell repertoires in cytomegalovirus infection. Each CDR3 protein gets one entry after TCRdb re-called the reads with MiXCR. This sample carries some 170,000 distinct CDR3 sequences, about 17% of them seen once, and the ten largest clones take 25%. Sequencing was done on a sample of CD8+ T cells from PBMCs. The receptors originated from a human donor in good health (CMV status not recorded). Some clones in this sample may be carry-over from other donors' samples.

J is TRBJ1-2 and V is TRBV25-1, with 7 bases lining up with TRBD1. The length of the CDR3 is 15 residues. Germline CDR1 MGHDK, CDR2 SYGVNS. J gave up 3 bases and V 2 bases, and 6 bases lay outside the gene matches. The CDR3 reads CASSEPQGGDYGYTF. Written as DNA, the CDR3 is TGTGCCAGCAGTGAACCCCAGGGGGGGGACTATGGCTACACCTTC.

The rearrangement joins TRBV27 to TRBJ2-5; D uncertain. The CDR3 is made up of 14 amino acids. The V and J ends lost 3 bases and 3 bases respectively, with 11 bases between them. CDR1 MNHEY and CDR2 SMNVEV come from the germline V gene (reference sequence). The CDR3 loop is CASSLRYPEETQYF. For the CDR3, the DNA is TGTGCCAGCAGTTTGAGGTATCCAGAAGAGACCCAGTACTTC.

In this sample, this clonotype turned up a few times. The gene calls are TRBV29-1 and TRBJ1-5; 7 bases map to TRBD1. The CDR3 is 14 amino acids. J lost 2 bases, V lost 6 bases, and 7 bases had no gene match. Germline V lookup: CDR1 SQVTM, CDR2 ANQGSEA. CDR3 sequence (DNA): TGCAGCGTCCTGACAGGGTCGGGCAATCAGCCCCAGCATTTT. Amino acids: CSVLTGSGNQPQHF. Variable domain in full (rest from reference TRBV29-1 and TRBJ1-5): SAVISQKPSRDICQRGTSLTIQCQVDSQVTMMFWYRQQPGQSLTLIATANQGSEATYESGFVIDKFPISRPNLTFSTLTVSNMSPEDSSIYLCSVLTGSGNQPQHFGDGTRLSIL.

This clonotype has a handful of counts. This chain links TRBV7-6 with TRBJ2-2; TRBD1 matches at 10 bases. CDR1 is SGHVS, CDR2 FNYEAQ, per germline. The V segment lost 5 bases and the J segment 7 bases; nucleotides outside the gene matches: 10. The CDR3 is 16 amino acids. CDR3 sequence: CASSPTGTGEIGELFF. DNA for the CDR3: TGTGCCAGCAGCCCTACCGGGACAGGGGAAATCGGGGAGCTGTTTTTT.

In its sample, this clonotype was seen a few times. The chain carries TRBV30 and TRBJ1-1; D not resolved. The CDR3 contains 13 residues. The ends were cut back, 1 base at V and 1 base at J, with 7 bases in the middle. Germline lookup yields CDR1 GTSNPN and CDR2 SVGIG (reference sequence). The CDR3 DNA sequence: TGTGCCTGGAGTGGATACGGGAACACTGAAGCTTTCTTT. Translating gives CAWSGYGNTEAFF.

The chain uses TRBV15 and TRBJ1-5; D is possibly TRBD1 (6 bases). Germline assignment: CDR1 LNHNV and CDR2 YYDKDF (reference sequence). The CDR3 sequence is 18 residues long. V was pared by 0 bases and J by 2 bases, with 17 bases between. The CDR3: CATSRDNPGGGGNQPQHF. The CDR3 bases are TGTGCCACCAGCAGAGATAACCCGGGGGGCGGAGGCAATCAGCCCCAGCATTTT.

CDR3 DNA: TGCAGCGTTGAGGGGGTCGCCTACGAGCAGTACTTC. It encodes CSVEGVAYEQYF. V is TRBV29-1 and J is TRBJ2-7; the D gene could be TRBD1 or TRBD2 (5 bases each). CDR3 length equals 12 residues. V was trimmed by 3 bases and J by 2 bases, leaving 8 bases between them. CDR1 is SQVTM and CDR2 is ANQGSEA in the germline V gene.

The rearrangement joins TRBV7-6 to TRBJ2-3; the match to TRBD1 covers 7 bases. Germline-derived CDR1 and CDR2 are SGHVS and FNYEAQ. V lost 4 bases and J lost 0; bases outside the gene matches: 7. There are 16 residues in the CDR3. CDR3: CASSYGQDSSTDTQYF. CDR3 in DNA: TGTGCCAGCAGCTATGGACAGGACTCTAGCACAGATACGCAGTATTTT.

This chain uses TRBV6-2 or TRBV6-3 with TRBJ1-2; D is possibly TRBD1 (6 bases). The CDR3 has 14 residues. CDR1 is MNHEY and CDR2 is SVGEGT in the germline V gene. Deletions cut 7 bases from V and 2 bases from J, with 14 bases between. In DNA, the CDR3 is TGTGCCAGCATCCAAGGGAGGGGGAACTATGGCTACACCTTC. Protein sequence: CASIQGRGNYGYTF.

This chain joins TRBV6-2 or TRBV6-3 and TRBJ1-1; the D gene is possibly TRBD1 (5 bases). Germline loops: CDR1 MNHEY, CDR2 SVGEGT. V was cut by 7 bases and J by 0 bases, with 15 bases left in between. CDR3 length: 15 residues. The CDR3 region has the DNA TGTGCCAGCACCCTGGGCACAGGTTTGAACACTGAAGCTTTCTTT. It yields the protein CASTLGTGLNTEAFF.

The V call is TRBV7-2, the J call TRBJ1-5; 8 nucleotides line up with TRBD1. CDR1 and CDR2 (germline): SGHTA, FQGNSA. The CDR3 has 13 amino acids. With 2 bases clipped from V and 6 bases from J, the junction kept 0 bases outside the gene matches. The CDR3 DNA is TGTGCCAGCAGCTTACAGGGGGCTCAGCCCCAGCATTTT. Translation: CASSLQGAQPQHF.

The table lists this clonotype with a few counts. The chain is built from TRBV20-1 and TRBJ1-1; TRBD1 is a possible D gene (6 bases). Trimming took off 1 base at V and 7 bases at J, with 28 bases between the two ends. Germline lookup yields CDR1 DFQATT and CDR2 SNEGSKA (reference sequence). The CDR3 totals 18 residues. CDR3 bases: TGCAGTGCTAGAGCACTGGGGGGGGCAGGGGCTGCCAGTCGTGAAGCTTTCTTT. Amino acids: CSARALGGAGAASREAFF.

The chain carries TRBV11-2 and TRBJ2-5; no clear D gene. Trimming pared 2 bases from V and 5 bases from J, leaving 12 bases between. The CDR3 sequence is 14 residues long. The germline V gene has CDR1 SGHAT and CDR2 FQNNGV. The CDR3 sequence is CASSLFTLGETQYF. CDR3 DNA sequence: TGTGCCAGCAGCTTATTCACCCTGGGGGAGACCCAGTACTTC. Variable domain in full (rest from reference TRBV11-2 and TRBJ2-5): EAGVAQSPRYKIIEKRQSVAFWCNPISGHATLYWYQQILGQGPKLLIQFQNNGVVDDSQLPKDRFSAERLKGVDSTLKIQPAKLEDSAVYLCASSLFTLGETQYFGPGTRLLVL.

The V gene is TRBV6-1, the J gene TRBJ2-1, with D hard to call. Per the germline V gene, CDR1 is MNHNS and CDR2 is SASEGT. The CDR3 sequence is 13 residues long. Trimming shortened V by 6 bases and J by 0 bases, and 6 bases separated the two germline ends. The CDR3 here is CASSRISYNEQFF. In DNA form, the CDR3 reads TGTGCCAGCAGCCGAATCTCCTACAATGAGCAGTTCTTC.

The rearrangement links TRBV4-1 to TRBJ1-2, with a possible D match to TRBD1 (5 bases). V lost 4 bases and J 2 bases, leaving 17 bases between the germline ends. CDR3 length: 16 residues. The germline V gene encodes CDR1 MGHRA and CDR2 YSYEKL. In DNA form, the CDR3 reads TGCGCCAGCAGCCTGAAACTGGACAAAATCAACTATGGCTACACCTTC. This encodes CASSLKLDKINYGYTF.

This clonotype has a handful of counts. The chain recombines TRBV27 with TRBJ2-2; D is unresolved. The ends were cut back, 2 bases at V and 4 bases at J, with 11 bases in the middle. The CDR3 loop spans 15 amino acids. The germline V gene has CDR1 MNHEY and CDR2 SMNVEV (reference sequence). The CDR3 is CASSLRAEATGELFF. The CDR3 region has the DNA TGTGCCAGCAGTTTACGGGCAGAGGCCACCGGGGAGCTGTTTTTT.

This clonotype was picked up many times. CDR3 residues: CASTSNLAGEQETQYF. The CDR3 region has the DNA TGCGCCAGCACCTCGAATCTAGCGGGGGAACAAGAGACCCAGTACTTC. This rearrangement joins TRBV4-1 to TRBJ2-5, with 10 bases that match TRBD2. V shed 7 bases, J shed 2 bases, and the junction held 10 bases outside the gene matches. The CDR3 totals 16 residues. From germline, CDR1 is MGHRA and CDR2 YSYEKL.

This chain links TRBV7-8 with TRBJ2-5; possibly TRBD1 for D (6 bases). Germline values: CDR1 SGHVS, CDR2 FQNEAQ. The germline V and J ends were trimmed by 1 base and 5 bases, with 20 bases remaining between them. This CDR3 comprises 17 residues. The CDR3 nucleotides are TGTGCCAGCAGCTTAGTGGGGGCGATGGGGCCGTGGGAGACCCAGTACTTC. Its translation: CASSLVGAMGPWETQYF.

The chain joins TRBV24-1 to TRBJ2-5; 10 bases agree with TRBD2. Germline lookup yields CDR1 KGHDR and CDR2 SFDVKD. The CDR3 length is 14 residues. J gave up 5 bases and V 4 bases, and 3 bases lay outside the gene matches. DNA for the CDR3: TGTGCCACCAGTGAACCACTAGCGGGGGAGACCCAGTACTTC. Protein product: CATSEPLAGETQYF.

In this sample, this clonotype turned up a few times. The chain couples TRBV5-1 to TRBJ1-2; D remains unclear. Between the trimmed V and J ends, which lost 4 bases and 6 bases, there was a span of 13 bases. Per the germline V gene, CDR1 is SGHRS and CDR2 is YFSETQ. This CDR3 has 13 residues. The CDR3 region has the DNA TGCGCCAGCAGCGACCGGGCCCTCCATGGCTACACCTTC. Protein sequence: CASSDRALHGYTF.

The CDR3 DNA follows: TGTGCCAGCAGTTTAATCCCGGAACGGAACACTGAAGCTTTCTTT. Residues: CASSLIPERNTEAFF. The chain joins TRBV27 to TRBJ1-1, with D unclear. CDR1 is MNHEY and CDR2 is SMNVEV in the germline V gene (reference sequence). CDR3 length: 15 residues. V lost 2 bases to trimming and J lost 1 base, with 11 bases between them.

The chain employs TRBV14 and TRBJ1-2; maybe TRBD1 (5 bases). Germline-derived CDR1 and CDR2 are SGHDN and FVKESK. This CDR3 comprises 11 residues. V lost 3 bases, J lost 10 bases, and 9 bases lay in between. The CDR3 here is CASSHSGTYTF. In nucleotides, the CDR3 is TGTGCCAGCAGCCACTCAGGGACCTACACCTTC.